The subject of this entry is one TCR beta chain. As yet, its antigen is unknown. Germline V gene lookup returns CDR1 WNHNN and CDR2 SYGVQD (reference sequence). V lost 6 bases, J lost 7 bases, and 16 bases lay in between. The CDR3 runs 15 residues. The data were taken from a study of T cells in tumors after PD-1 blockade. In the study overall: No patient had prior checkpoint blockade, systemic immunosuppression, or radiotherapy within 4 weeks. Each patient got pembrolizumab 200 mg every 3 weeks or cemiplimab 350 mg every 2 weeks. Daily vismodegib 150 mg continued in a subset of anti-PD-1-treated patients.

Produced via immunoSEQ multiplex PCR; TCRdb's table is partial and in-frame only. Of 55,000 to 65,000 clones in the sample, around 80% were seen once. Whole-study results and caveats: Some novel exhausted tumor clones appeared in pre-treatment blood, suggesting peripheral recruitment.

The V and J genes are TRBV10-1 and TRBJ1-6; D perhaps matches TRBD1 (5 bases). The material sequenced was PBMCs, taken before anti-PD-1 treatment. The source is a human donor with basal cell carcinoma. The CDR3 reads CASRNQGFENSPLHF. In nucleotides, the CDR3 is TGCGCCAGCAGAAATCAGGGTTTTGAGAATTCACCCCTCCACTTT.